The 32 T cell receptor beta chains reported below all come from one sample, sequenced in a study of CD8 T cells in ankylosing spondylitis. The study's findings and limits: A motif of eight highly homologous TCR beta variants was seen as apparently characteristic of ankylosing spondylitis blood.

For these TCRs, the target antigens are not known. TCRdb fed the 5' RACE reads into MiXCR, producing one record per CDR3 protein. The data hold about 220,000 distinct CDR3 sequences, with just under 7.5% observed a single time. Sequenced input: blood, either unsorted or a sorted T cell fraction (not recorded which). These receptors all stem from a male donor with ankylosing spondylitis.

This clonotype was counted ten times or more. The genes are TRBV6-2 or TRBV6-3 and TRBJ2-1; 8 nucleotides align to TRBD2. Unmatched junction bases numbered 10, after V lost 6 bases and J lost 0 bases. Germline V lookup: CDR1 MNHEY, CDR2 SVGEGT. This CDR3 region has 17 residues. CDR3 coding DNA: TGTGCCAGCAGCGGCGGGCTAGCGGGCATCTCCTACAATGAGCAGTTCTTC. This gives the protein CASSGGLAGISYNEQFF.

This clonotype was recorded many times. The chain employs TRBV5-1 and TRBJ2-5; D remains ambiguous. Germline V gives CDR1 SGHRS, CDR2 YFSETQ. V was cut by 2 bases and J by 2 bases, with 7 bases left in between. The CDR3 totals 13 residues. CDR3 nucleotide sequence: TGCGCCAGCAGCTTCCGGCAACAAGAGACCCAGTACTTC. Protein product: CASSFRQQETQYF.

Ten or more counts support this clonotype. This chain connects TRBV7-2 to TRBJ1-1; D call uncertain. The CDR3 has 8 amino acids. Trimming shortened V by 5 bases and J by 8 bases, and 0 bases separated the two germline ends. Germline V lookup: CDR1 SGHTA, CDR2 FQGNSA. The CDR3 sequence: CASSEAFF. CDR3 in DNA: TGTGCCAGCAGCGAAGCTTTCTTT.

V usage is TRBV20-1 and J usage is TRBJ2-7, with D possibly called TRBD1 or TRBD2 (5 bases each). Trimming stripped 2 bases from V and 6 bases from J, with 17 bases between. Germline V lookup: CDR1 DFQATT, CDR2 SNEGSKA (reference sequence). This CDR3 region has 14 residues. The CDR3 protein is CSARLLGTAGEQYF. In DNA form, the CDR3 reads TGCAGTGCTAGATTATTAGGGACCGCGGGCGAGCAGTACTTC.

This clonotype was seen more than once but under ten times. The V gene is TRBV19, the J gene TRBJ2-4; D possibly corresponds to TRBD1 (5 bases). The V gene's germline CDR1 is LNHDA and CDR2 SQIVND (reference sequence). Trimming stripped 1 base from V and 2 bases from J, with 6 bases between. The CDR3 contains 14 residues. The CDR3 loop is CASSIGTPKNIQYF. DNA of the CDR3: TGTGCCAGTAGTATAGGGACACCCAAAAACATTCAGTACTTC.

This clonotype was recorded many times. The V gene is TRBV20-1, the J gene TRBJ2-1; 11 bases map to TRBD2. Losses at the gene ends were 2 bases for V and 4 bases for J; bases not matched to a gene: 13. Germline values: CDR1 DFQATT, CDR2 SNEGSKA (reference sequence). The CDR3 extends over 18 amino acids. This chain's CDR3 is CSARTPSLAGELYNEQFF. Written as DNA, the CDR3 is TGCAGTGCTAGAACCCCTTCACTAGCGGGGGAGCTTTACAATGAGCAGTTCTTC.

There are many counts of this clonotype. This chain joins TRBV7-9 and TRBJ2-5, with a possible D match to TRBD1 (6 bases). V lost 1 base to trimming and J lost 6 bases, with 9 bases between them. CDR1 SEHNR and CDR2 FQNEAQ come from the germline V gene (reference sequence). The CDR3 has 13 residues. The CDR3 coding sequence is TGTGCCAGCAGCTTAGAAAGGGGGAAGACCCAGTACTTC. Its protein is CASSLERGKTQYF.

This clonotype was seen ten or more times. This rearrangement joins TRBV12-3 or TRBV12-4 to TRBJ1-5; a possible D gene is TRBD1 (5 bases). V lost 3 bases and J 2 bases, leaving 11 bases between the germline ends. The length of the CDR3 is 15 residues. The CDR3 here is CASSFQGGGNQPQHF. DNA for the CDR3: TGTGCCAGCAGTTTTCAGGGCGGCGGCAATCAGCCCCAGCATTTT.

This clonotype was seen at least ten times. The CDR3 loop is CASSLSGAKNTEAFF. CDR3 sequence (DNA): TGTGCCAGCAGCTTATCGGGGGCGAAGAACACTGAAGCTTTCTTT. The chain employs TRBV7-9 and TRBJ1-1, with D tentatively TRBD1 (6 bases). V lost 2 bases and J 1 base, leaving 11 bases between the germline ends. This CDR3 contains 15 residues. CDR1 and CDR2 (germline): SEHNR, FQNEAQ (reference sequence).

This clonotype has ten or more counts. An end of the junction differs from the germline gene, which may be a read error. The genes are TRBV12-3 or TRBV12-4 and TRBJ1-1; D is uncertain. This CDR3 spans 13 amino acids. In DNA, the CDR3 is TGTGCCAGCAGGTTAGGTAGGAGCACTGAAGCTTTCTTT. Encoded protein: CASRLGRSTEAFF.

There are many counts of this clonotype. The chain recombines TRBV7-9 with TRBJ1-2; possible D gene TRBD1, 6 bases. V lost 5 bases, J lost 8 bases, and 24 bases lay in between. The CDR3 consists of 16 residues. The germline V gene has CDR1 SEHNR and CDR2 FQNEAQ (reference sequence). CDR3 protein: CASSPTRTVVLKGYTF. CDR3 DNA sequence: TGTGCCAGCAGCCCGACGAGGACAGTTGTCTTAAAGGGCTACACCTTC.

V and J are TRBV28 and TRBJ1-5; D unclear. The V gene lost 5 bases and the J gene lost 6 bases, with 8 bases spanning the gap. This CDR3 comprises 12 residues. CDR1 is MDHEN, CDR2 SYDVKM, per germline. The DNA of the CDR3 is TGTGCCAGCAGTCCCGTGGGTCAGCCCCAGCATTTT. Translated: CASSPVGQPQHF.

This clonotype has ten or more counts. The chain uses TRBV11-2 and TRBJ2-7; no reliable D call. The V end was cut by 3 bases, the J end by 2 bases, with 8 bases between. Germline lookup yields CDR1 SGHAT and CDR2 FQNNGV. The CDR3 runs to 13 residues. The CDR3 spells CASSLGFAYEQYF. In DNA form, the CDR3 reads TGTGCCAGCAGCTTGGGCTTTGCCTACGAGCAGTACTTC.

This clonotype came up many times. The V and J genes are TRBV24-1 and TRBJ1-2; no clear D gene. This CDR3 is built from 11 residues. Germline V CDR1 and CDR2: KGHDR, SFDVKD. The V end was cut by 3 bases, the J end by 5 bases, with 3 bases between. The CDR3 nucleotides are TGTGCCACCAGTGATGGGTATGGCTACACCTTC. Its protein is CATSDGYGYTF.

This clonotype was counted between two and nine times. The CDR3 loop is CSAGQGISYNEQFF. The CDR3 nucleotides read TGCAGTGCGGGACAGGGAATCTCCTACAATGAGCAGTTCTTC. The chain joins TRBV20-1 to TRBJ2-1; 9 bases map to TRBD1. This CDR3 region has 14 residues. Germline trimming cut 6 bases from V and 0 bases from J; bases unmatched to any gene: 3. Germline-derived CDR1 and CDR2 are DFQATT and SNEGSKA (reference sequence).

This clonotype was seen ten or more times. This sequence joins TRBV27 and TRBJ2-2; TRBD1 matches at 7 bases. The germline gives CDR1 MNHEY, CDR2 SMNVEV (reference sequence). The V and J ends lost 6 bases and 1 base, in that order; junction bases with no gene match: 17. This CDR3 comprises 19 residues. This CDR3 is CASRPLKGGDSGNTGELFF. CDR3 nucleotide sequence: TGTGCCAGCAGACCACTCAAGGGTGGGGACAGCGGGAACACCGGGGAGCTGTTTTTT.

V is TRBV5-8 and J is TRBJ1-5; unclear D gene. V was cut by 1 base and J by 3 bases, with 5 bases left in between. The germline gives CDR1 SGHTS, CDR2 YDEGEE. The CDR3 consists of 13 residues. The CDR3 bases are TGTGCCAGCAGCTTGACAGCCAATCAGCCCCAGCATTTT. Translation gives CASSLTANQPQHF. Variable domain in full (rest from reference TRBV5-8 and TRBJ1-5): EAGVTQSPTHLIKTRGQQATLRCSPISGHTSVYWYQQALGLGLQFLLWYDEGEERNRGNFPPRFSGRQFPNYSSELNVNALELEDSALYLCASSLTANQPQHFGDGTRLSIL.

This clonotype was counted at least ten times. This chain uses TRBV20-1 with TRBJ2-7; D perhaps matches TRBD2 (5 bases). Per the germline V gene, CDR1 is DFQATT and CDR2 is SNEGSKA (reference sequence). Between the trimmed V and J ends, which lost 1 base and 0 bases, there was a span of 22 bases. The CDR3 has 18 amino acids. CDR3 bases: TGCAGTGCTAGAGGAGAGGGCTGGCAGATTGAGAGCTCCTACGAGCAGTACTTC. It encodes CSARGEGWQIESSYEQYF.

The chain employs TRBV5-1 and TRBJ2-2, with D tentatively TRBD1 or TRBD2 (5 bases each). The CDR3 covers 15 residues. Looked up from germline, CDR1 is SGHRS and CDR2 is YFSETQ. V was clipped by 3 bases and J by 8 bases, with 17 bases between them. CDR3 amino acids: CASSSTHGTSGELFF. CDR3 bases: TGCGCCAGCAGCTCTACCCATGGGACCTCGGGGGAGCTGTTTTTT.

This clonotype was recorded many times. The CDR3 loop reads CASSARLAGGYNEQFF. DNA for the CDR3: TGTGCCAGCAGCGCCAGACTAGCGGGAGGGTACAATGAGCAGTTCTTC. The chain links TRBV9 to TRBJ2-1; 14 nucleotides agree with TRBD2. V trimming: 3 bases; J trimming: 4 bases; junction bases outside the gene matches: 3. This CDR3 is built from 16 residues. Germline CDR1 is SGDLS and CDR2 is YYNGEE.

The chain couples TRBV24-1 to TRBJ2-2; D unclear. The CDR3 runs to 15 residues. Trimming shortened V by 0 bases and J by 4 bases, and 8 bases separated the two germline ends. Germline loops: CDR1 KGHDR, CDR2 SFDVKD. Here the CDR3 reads CATSDLNYFTGELFF. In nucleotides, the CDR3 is TGTGCCACCAGTGATTTGAACTATTTCACCGGGGAGCTGTTTTTT.

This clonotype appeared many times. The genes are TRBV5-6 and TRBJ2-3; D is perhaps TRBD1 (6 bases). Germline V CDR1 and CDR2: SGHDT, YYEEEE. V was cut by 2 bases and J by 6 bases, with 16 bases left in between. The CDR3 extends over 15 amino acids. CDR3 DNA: TGTGCCAGCAGCTTTATCACAGGGAGATGGGATACGCAGTATTTT. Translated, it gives CASSFITGRWDTQYF. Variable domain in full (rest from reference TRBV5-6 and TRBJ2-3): DAGVTQSPTHLIKTRGQQVTLRCSPKSGHDTVSWYQQALGQGPQFIFQYYEEEERQRGNFPDRFSGHQFPNYSSELNVNALLLGDSALYLCASSFITGRWDTQYFGPGTRLTVL.

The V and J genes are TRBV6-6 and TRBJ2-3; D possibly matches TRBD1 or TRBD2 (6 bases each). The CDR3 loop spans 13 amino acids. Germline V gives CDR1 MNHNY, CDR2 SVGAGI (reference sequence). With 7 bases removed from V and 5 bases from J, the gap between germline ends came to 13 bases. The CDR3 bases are TGTGCCAGCACCGGGGGCGGGGAAGATACGCAGTATTTT. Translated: CASTGGGEDTQYF.

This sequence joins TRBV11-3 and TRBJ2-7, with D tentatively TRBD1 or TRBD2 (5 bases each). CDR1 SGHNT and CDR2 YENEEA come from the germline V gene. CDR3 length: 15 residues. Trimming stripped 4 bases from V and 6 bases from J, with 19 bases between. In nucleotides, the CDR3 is TGTGCCAGCAGCTCTGCGTCAGGGACGGGTAGCGAGCAGTACTTC. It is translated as CASSSASGTGSEQYF.

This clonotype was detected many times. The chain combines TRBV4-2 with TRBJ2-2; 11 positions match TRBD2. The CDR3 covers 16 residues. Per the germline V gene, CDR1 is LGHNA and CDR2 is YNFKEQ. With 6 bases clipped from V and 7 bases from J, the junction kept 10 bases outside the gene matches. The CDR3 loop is CASRISGGAADGELFF. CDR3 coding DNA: TGTGCCAGCAGGATTAGCGGGGGGGCCGCGGACGGGGAGCTGTTTTTT.

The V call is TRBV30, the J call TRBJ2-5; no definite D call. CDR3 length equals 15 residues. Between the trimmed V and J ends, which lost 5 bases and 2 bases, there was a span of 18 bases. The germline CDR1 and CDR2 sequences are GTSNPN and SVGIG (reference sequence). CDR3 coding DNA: TGTGCCTGGGGCGGAAGGACCGAGGAACAAGAGACCCAGTACTTC. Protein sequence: CAWGGRTEEQETQYF.

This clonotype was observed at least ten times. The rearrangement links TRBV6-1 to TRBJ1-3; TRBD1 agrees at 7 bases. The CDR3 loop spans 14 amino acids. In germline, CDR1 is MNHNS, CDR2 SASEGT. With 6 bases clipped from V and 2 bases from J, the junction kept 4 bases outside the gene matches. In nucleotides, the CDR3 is TGTGCCAGCAGGGAGACAGGGACTGGAAACACCATATATTTT. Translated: CASRETGTGNTIYF.

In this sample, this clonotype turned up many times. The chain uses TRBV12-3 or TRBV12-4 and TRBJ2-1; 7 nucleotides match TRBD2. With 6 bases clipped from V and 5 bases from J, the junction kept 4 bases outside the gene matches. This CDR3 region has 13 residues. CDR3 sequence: CASRGTNDNEQFF. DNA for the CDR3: TGTGCCAGCAGGGGGACTAACGACAATGAGCAGTTCTTC.

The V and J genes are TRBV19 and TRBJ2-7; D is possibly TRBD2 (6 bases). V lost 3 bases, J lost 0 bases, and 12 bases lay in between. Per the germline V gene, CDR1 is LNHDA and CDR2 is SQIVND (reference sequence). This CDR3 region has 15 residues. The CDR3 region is CASSMGGLSSYEQYF. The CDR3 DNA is TGTGCCAGTAGTATGGGGGGACTCAGCTCCTACGAGCAGTACTTC.

In DNA form, the CDR3 reads TGTGCCAGCAGATCCCCGGGGGGCCTTAATGAAAAACTGTTTTTT. Protein sequence: CASRSPGGLNEKLFF. V usage is TRBV6-1 and J usage is TRBJ1-4; the D gene is possibly TRBD1 (6 bases). Per the germline V gene, CDR1 is MNHNS and CDR2 is SASEGT. This CDR3 contains 15 residues. V lost 6 bases and J lost 4, with 15 bases in between.

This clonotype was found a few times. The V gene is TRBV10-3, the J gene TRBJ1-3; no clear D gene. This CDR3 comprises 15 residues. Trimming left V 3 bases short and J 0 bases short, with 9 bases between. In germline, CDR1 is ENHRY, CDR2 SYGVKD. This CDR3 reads CAISEARSSGNTIYF. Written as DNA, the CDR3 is TGTGCCATCAGTGAAGCCAGGTCCTCTGGAAACACCATATATTTT.

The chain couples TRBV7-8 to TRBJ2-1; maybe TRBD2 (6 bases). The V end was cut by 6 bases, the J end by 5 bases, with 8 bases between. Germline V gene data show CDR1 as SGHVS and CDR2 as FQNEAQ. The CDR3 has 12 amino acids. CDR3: CASRSGDNEQFF. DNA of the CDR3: TGTGCCAGCAGATCGGGAGACAATGAGCAGTTCTTC.